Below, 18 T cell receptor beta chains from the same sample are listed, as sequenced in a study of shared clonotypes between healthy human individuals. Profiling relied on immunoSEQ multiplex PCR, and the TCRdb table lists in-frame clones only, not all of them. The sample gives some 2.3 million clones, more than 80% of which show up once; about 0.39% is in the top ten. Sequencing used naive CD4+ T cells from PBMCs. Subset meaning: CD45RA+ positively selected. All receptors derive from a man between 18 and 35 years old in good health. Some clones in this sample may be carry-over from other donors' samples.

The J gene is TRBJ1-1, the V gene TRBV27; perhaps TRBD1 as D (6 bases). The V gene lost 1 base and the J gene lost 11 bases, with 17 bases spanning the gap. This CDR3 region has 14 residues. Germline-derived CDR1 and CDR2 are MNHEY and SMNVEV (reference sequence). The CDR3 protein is CASSLLSGGAQAFF. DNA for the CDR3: TGTGCCAGCAGTTTATTATCGGGGGGCGCTCAGGCTTTCTTT.

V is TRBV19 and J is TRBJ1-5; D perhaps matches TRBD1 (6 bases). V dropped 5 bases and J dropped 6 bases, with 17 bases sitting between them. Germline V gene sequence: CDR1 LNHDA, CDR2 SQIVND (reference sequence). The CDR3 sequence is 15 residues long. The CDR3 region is CASSAPLRGGQPQHF. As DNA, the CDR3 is TGTGCCAGTAGTGCCCCCCTCAGGGGTGGTCAGCCCCAGCATTTT.

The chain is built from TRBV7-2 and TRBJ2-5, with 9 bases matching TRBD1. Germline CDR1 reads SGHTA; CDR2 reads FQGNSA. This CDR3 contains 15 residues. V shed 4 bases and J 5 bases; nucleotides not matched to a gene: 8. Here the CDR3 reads CASSSPGQGAETQYF. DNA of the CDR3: TGTGCCAGCAGCTCCCCGGGACAGGGTGCGGAGACCCAGTACTTC.

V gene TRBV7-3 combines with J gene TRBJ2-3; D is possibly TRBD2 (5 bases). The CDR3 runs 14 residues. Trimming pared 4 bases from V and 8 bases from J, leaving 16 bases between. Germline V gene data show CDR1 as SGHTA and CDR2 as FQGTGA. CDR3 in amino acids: CASSSHELGGTQYF. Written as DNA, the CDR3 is TGTGCCAGCAGCTCCCACGAACTAGGCGGTACGCAGTATTTT.

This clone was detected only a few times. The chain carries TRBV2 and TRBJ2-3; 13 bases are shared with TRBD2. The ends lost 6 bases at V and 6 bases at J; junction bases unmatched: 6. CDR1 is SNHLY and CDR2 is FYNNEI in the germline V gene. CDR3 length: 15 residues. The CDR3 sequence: CASSRRTSGSDTQYF. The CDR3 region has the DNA TGTGCCAGCAGCCGCCGGACTAGCGGGAGCGATACGCAGTATTTT. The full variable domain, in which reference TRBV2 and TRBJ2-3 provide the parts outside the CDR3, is EPEVTQTPSHQVTQMGQEVILRCVPISNHLYFYWYRQILGQKVEFLVSFYNNEISEKSEIFDDQFSVERPDGSNFTLKIRSTKLEDSAMYFCASSRRTSGSDTQYFGPGTRLTVL.

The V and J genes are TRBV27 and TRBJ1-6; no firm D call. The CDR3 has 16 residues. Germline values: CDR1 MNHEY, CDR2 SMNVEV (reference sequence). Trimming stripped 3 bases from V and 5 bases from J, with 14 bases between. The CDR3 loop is CASSFSLYLHNSPLHF. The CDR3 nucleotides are TGTGCCAGCAGTTTCAGCCTCTACTTACATAATTCACCCCTCCACTTT.

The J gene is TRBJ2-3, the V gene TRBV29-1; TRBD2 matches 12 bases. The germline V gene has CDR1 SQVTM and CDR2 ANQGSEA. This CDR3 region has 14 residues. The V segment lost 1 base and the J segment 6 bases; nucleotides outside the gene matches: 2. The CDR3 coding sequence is TGCAGCGTTGAAGGACTAGCGGGAGTTGATACGCAGTATTTT. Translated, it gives CSVEGLAGVDTQYF.

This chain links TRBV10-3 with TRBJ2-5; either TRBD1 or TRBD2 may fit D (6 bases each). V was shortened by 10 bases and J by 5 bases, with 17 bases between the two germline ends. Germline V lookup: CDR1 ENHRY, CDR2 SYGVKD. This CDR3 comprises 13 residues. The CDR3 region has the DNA TGTGCCACGATGAGGGGGGCGACGGAGACCCAGTACTTC. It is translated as CATMRGATETQYF.

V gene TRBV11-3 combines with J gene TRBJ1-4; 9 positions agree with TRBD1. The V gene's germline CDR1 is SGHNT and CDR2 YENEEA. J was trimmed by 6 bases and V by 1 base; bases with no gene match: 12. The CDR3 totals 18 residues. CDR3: CASSLGRRDRVVYEKLFF. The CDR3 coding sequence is TGTGCCAGCAGCTTAGGGCGCCGGGACAGGGTGGTATATGAAAAACTGTTTTTT.

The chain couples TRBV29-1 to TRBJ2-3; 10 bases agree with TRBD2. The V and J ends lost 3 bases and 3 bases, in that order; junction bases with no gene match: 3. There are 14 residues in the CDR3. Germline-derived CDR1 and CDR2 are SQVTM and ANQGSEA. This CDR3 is CSVESGRGTDTQYF. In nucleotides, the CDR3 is TGCAGCGTTGAGAGCGGGAGGGGGACAGATACGCAGTATTTT.

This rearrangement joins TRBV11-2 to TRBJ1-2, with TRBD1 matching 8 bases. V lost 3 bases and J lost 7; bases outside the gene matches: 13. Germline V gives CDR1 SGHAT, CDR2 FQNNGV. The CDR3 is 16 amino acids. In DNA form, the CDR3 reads TGTGCCAGCAGCTTCCCGGGACAGGTTTCAAGGGGTGGCTACACCTTC. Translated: CASSFPGQVSRGGYTF.

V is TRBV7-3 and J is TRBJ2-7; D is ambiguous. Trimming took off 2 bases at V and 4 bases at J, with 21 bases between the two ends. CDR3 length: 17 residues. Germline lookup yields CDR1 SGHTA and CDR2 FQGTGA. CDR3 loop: CASSLYPMFWVRYEQYF. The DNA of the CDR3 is TGTGCCAGCAGCTTATACCCGATGTTCTGGGTACGGTACGAGCAGTACTTC.

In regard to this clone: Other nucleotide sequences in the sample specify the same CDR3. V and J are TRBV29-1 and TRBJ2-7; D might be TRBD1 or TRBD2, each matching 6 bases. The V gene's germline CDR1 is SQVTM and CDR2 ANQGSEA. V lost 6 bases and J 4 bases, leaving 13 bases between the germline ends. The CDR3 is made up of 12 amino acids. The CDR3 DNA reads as TGCAGCGTCGGGATAGGGGGGTACGAGCAGTACTTC. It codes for CSVGIGGYEQYF.

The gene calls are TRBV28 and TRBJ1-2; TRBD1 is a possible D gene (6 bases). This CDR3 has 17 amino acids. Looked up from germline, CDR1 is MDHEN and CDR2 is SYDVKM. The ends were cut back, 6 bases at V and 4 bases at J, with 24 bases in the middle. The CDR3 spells CASSEQGMSQGVYGYTF. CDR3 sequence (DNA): TGTGCCAGCAGCGAACAGGGAATGAGCCAGGGTGTCTATGGCTACACCTTC.

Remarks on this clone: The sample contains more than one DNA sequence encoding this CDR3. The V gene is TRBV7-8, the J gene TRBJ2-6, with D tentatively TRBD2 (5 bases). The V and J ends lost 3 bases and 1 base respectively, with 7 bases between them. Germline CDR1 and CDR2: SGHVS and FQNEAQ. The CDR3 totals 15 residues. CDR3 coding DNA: TGTGCCAGCAGCTTCGGCGGGTCTGGGGCCAACGTCCTGACTTTC. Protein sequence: CASSFGGSGANVLTF.

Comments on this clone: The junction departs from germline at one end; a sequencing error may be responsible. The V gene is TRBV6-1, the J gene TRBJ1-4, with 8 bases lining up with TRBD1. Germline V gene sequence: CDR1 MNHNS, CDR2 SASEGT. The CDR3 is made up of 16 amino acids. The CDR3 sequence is CASSEAWDRFNEKLFF. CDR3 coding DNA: TGTGCCAGCAGCGAAGCTTGGGACAGGTTTAATGAAAAACTGTTTTTT.

CDR3 sequence reads: CASSLVLVREQFF. Written as DNA, the CDR3 is TGTGCCAGCAGCTTAGTACTAGTGAGAGAGCAGTTCTTC. This chain links TRBV7-8 with TRBJ2-1; tentative D call: TRBD2 (5 bases). Trimming took 1 base from V and 10 from J, leaving 11 bases between them. The CDR3 spans 13 residues. Germline assignment: CDR1 SGHVS and CDR2 FQNEAQ.

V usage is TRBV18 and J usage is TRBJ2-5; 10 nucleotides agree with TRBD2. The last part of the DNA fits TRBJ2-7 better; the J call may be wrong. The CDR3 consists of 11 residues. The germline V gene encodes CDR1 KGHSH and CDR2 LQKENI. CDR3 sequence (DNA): TGTGCCAGTCGGACTAGCGGCGAGCAGTACTTC. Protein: CASRTSGEQYF.